Following are 6 T cell receptor beta chains from one sample sequenced in a study of blood T cell repertoires in COVID-19. Assay: immunoSEQ multiplex PCR; the TCRdb copy retains only in-frame clones and omits some. This sample has about 150,000 clones, with about four fifths found just once. Source material: PBMCs or T cells enriched from blood (not recorded which). These receptor sequences come from a man aged 50-60 years who had recovered from COVID-19.

The chain employs TRBV5-1 and TRBJ2-5; 8 bases match TRBD2. The V gene end was trimmed by 3 bases and the J gene end by 1 base; junction bases not matched to a gene: 11. CDR3 length: 17 amino acids. Per the germline V gene, CDR1 is SGHRS and CDR2 is YFSETQ. The CDR3 is CASSSRLAHASQETQYF. The CDR3 DNA follows: TGCGCCAGCAGCTCCCGACTAGCGCACGCCTCCCAAGAGACCCAGTACTTC.

The chain uses TRBV6-5 and TRBJ2-1, with TRBD2 identical over 12 bases. CDR1 MNHEY and CDR2 SVGAGI come from the germline V gene. This CDR3 is built from 15 residues. V was clipped by 6 bases and J by 6 bases; unmatched bases: 6. Here the CDR3 reads CASRTSGGSPNEQFF. The CDR3 coding sequence is TGTGCCAGCAGAACTAGCGGGGGGTCGCCCAATGAGCAGTTCTTC.

This clone came up a few times. J is TRBJ1-1 and V is TRBV18; no definite D call. Trimming shortened V by 1 base and J by 4 bases, and 7 bases separated the two germline ends. Germline V CDR1 and CDR2: KGHSH, LQKENI. The CDR3 runs to 13 residues. The CDR3 nucleotides read TGTGCCAGCTCACCACTCGGGAGCACTGAAGCTTTCTTT. Its translation is CASSPLGSTEAFF.

V usage is TRBV18 and J usage is TRBJ2-7, with 7 bases identical to TRBD1. J lost 2 bases, V lost 0 bases, and 4 bases had no gene match. Germline-derived CDR1 and CDR2 are KGHSH and LQKENI. This CDR3 has 15 amino acids. The CDR3 is CASSPPVTGTYEQYF. DNA of the CDR3: TGTGCCAGCTCACCACCTGTGACAGGGACCTACGAGCAGTACTTC.

The chain combines TRBV9 with TRBJ1-5, with D tentatively TRBD1 (6 bases). The germline V gene encodes CDR1 SGDLS and CDR2 YYNGEE. V shed 4 bases and J shed 3 bases, with 14 bases lying between them. The CDR3 consists of 15 residues. The CDR3: CASSREDRFNQPQHF. The CDR3, as DNA: TGTGCCAGCAGCCGGGAGGACAGATTCAATCAGCCCCAGCATTTT.

The chain uses TRBV7-8 and TRBJ1-1; D is ambiguous. In germline, CDR1 is SGHVS, CDR2 FQNEAQ. Deletions cut 1 base from V and 2 bases from J, with 5 bases between. The CDR3 has 13 amino acids. Written as DNA, the CDR3 is TGTGCCAGCAGCTTAGATCATAACACTGAAGCTTTCTTT. This codes for CASSLDHNTEAFF.